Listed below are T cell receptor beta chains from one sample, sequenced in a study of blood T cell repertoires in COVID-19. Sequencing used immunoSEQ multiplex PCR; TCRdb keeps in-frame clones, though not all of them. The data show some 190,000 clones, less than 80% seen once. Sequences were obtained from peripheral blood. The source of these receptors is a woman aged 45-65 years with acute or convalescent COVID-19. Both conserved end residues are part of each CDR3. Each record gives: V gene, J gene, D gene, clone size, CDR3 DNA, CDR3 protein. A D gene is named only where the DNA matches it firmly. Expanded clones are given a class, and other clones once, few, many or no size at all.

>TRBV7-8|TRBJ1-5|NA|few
TGTGCCAGCAGCCCAGATAACAGGGTTAATCAGCCCCAGCATTTT
CASSPDNRVNQPQHF
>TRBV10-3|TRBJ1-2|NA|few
TGTGCCGCAAAGGAAGGGACATCCGCGGGCTATGGCTACACCTTC
CAAKEGTSAGYGYTF
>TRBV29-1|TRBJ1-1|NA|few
TGCAGCGTTGAATTGTGGGCCACTGAAGCTTTCTTT
CSVELWATEAFF
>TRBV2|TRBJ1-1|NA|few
TGTGCCAGCGCCGCACAGAGCGGGGGCCTTGGGATAGCTTTCTTT
CASAAQSGGLGIAFF
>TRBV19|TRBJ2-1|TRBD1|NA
TGTGCCAGTAGTATAGACAGGGGGTTACGCGCTGAGCAGTTCTTC
CASSIDRGLRAEQFF
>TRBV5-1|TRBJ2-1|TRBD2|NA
TGCGCCAGCAGCTCGAGGAGGCTAGCGGGGGGGGACACTGAGCAGTTCTTC
CASSSRRLAGGDTEQFF
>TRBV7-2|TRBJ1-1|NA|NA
TGTGCCAGCAGCTTACAGGGAAACACTGAAGCTTTCTTT
CASSLQGNTEAFF
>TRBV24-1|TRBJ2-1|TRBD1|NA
TGTGCCACCAGTGATCCCTCGGCAGGGGGCGACTACAATGAGCAGTTCTTC
CATSDPSAGGDYNEQFF
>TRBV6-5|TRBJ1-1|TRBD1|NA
TGTGCCAGCAGGCGAGAGGGGACAGGGAGCACTGAAGCTTTCTTT
CASRREGTGSTEAFF
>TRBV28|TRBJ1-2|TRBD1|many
TGTGCCAGCAGTGCAACCCGGACAGGGGGCCGCGGCTATGGCTACACCTTC
CASSATRTGGRGYGYTF
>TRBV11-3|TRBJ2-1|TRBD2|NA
TGTGCCAGCAGCCCCGCTAGCGGGGGCACGAATGAGCAGTTCTTC
CASSPASGGTNEQFF
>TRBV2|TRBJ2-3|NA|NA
TGTGCCAGCAGTGACAGGGATACGCAGTATTTT
CASSDRDTQYF
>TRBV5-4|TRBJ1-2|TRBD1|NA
TGTGCCAGCAAAGGACAGGGTTCGGCTGGCTACACCTTC
CASKGQGSAGYTF
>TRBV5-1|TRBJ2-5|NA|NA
TGCGCCAGCAGCTTGGCGGGGAGTCTCCAAGAGACCCAGTACTTC
CASSLAGSLQETQYF
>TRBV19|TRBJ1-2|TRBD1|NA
TGTGCCAGTACACCGGGACAGACCGTGTTAGCCTATGGCTACACCTTC
CASTPGQTVLAYGYTF
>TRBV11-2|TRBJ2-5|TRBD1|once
TGTGCCAGCAGCCCGGAACCGGGACAGCAACAAGAGACCCAGTACTTC
CASSPEPGQQQETQYF
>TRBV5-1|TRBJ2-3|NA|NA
TGCGCCAGCAGCTTGGACACCCCTAGCACAGATACGCAGTATTTT
CASSLDTPSTDTQYF
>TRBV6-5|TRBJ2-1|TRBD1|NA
TGTGCCAGCAGTTCAGTCAACAGGGGCGACAATGAGCAGTTCTTC
CASSSVNRGDNEQFF
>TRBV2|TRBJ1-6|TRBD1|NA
TGTGCCAGCCTGACAGGGGGCGATTCACCCCTCCACTTT
CASLTGGDSPLHF
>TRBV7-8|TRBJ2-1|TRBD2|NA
TGTGCCAGCAGCCAGTGGCGGGGGGCCGTCCGAGGGGGCAATGAGCAGTTCTTC
CASSQWRGAVRGGNEQFF
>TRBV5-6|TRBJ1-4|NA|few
TGTGCCAGCAGCTACCGACAGGCCTTTAATGAAAAACTGTTTTTT
CASSYRQAFNEKLFF
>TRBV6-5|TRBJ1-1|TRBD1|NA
TGTGCCAGCAGTTACTCGCACAGGGGTGGGGCTTTCTTT
CASSYSHRGGAFF
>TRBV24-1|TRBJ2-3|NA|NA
TGTGCCACCCTGCTCGGCGGGACAGATACGCAGTATTTT
CATLLGGTDTQYF
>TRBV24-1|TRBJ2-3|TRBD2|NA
TGTGCCACCAGTGATCCTGGACTAGTACACACAGATACGCAGTATTTT
CATSDPGLVHTDTQYF
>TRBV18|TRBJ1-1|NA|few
TGTGCCAGCTCCCTCGACGGGAGTACTGAAGCTTTCTTT
CASSLDGSTEAFF
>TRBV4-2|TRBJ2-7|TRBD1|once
TGTGCCAGCAGCCCAGGGGGCACCTACGAGCAGTACTTC
CASSPGGTYEQYF
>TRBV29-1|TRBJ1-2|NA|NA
TGCAGCGTTGGGGGAGGGGCAGGCTACACCTTC
CSVGGGAGYTF
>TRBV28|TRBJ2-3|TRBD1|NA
TGTGCCAGCAGTGCCTTCCTGCAGGGGGTCCGAGATACGCAGTATTTT
CASSAFLQGVRDTQYF
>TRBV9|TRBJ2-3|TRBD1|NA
TGTGCCAGCAGACCGACAGGGGGCATGGCAGATACGCAGTATTTT
CASRPTGGMADTQYF
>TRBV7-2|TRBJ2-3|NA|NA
TGTGCCAGCAGCTTCGAGGATACGCAGTATTTT
CASSFEDTQYF
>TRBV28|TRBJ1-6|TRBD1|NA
TGTGCCAGCAGTTCCTCCGGGACAGGGGACAATTCACCCCTCCACTTT
CASSSSGTGDNSPLHF
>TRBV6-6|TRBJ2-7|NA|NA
TGTGCCAGCAGTTACGTCGGTAGTAACTATAACTACGAGCAGTACTTC
CASSYVGSNYNYEQYF
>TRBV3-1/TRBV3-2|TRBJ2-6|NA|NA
TGTGCCAGCAGCCGAATAGCGACTGGGGCCAACGTCCTGACTTTC
CASSRIATGANVLTF